This TCR beta chain was profiled in a study of T cell responses to AZD1222 COVID-19 vaccine. General observations from the study: Unmutated variant regions reportedly attract nearly half of all spike-specific TCRs. Baseline seropositivity occurred in only a handful of AZD1222 recipients. Two AZD1222 administrations were followed by greater Spike-specific TCR breadth and depth. The sample set comprised mostly white British donors with more females, and clonal diversity was possibly underestimated.

The table came from immunoSEQ multiplex PCR; TCRdb's copy has only in-frame clones and leaves some out. The sample records some 170,000 clones, roughly 93% being singletons. Note on this clone: What it binds is unknown.

The input for sequencing was peripheral blood, taken on day 0 of AZD1222 vaccination. The receptor comes from an adult in good health.

CDR3 sequence reads: CASSLGAMNTEAFF. CDR3 DNA sequence: TGTGCCAGCAGCTTAGGCGCCATGAACACTGAAGCTTTCTTT. V and J are TRBV7-2 and TRBJ1-1; D unresolved. Germline CDR1 is SGHTA and CDR2 is FQGNSA. The CDR3 runs to 14 residues. Trimming left V 1 base short and J 0 bases short, with 6 bases between.